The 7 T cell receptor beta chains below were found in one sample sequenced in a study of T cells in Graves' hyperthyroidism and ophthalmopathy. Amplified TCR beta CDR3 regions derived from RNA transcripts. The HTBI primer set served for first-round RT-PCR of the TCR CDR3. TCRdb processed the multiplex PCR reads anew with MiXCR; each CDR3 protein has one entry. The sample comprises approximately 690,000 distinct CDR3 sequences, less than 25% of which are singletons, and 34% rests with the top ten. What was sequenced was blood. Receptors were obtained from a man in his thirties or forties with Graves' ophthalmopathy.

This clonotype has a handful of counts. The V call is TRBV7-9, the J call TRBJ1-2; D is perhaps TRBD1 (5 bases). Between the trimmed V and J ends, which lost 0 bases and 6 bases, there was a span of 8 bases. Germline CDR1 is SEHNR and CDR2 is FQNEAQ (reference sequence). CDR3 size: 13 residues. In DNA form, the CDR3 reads TGTGCCAGCAGCTTAGCCCAGGGACATGGCTACACCTTC. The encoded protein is CASSLAQGHGYTF. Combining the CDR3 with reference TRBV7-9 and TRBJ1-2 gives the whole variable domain DTGVSQNPRHKITKRGQNVTFRCDPISEHNRLYWYRQTLGQGPEFLTYFQNEAQLEKSRLLSDRFSAERPKGSFSTLEIQRTEQGDSAMYLCASSLAQGHGYTFGSGTRLTVV.

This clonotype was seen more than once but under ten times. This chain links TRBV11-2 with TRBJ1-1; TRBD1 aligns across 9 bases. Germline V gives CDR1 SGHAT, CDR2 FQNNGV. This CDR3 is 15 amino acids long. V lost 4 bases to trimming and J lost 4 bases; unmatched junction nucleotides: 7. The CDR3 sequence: CASSYTTGGGTEAFF. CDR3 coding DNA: TGTGCCAGCAGCTACACGACAGGGGGTGGCACTGAAGCTTTCTTT.

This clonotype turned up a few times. For the CDR3, the DNA is TGTGCCAGCAGCGTACATCGACAGCTCTCTGGAAACACCATATATTTT. Amino acids: CASSVHRQLSGNTIYF. This sequence joins TRBV2 and TRBJ1-3; a possible D gene is TRBD1 (5 bases). This CDR3 spans 16 amino acids. V gave up 6 bases and J gave up 0 bases, with 15 bases separating them. The germline V gene has CDR1 SNHLY and CDR2 FYNNEI.

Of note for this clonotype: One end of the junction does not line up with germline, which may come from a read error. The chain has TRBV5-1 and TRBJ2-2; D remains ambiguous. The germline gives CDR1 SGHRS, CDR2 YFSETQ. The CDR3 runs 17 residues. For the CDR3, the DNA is TGTGCCAGCAGCTTGAGGTCCCGGGCTCCGAACACCGGGGAGCTGTTTTTT. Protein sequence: CASSLRSRAPNTGELFF.

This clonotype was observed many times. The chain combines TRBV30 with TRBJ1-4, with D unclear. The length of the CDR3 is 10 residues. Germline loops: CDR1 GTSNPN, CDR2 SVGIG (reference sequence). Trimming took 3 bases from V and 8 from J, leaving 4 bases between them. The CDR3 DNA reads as TGTGCCTGGAGAAGAGAAAAACTGTTTTTT. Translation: CAWRREKLFF.

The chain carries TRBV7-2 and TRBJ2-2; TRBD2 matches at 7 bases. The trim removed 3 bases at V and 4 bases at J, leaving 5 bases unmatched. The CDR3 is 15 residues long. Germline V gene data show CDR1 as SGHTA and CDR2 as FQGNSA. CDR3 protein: CASSFGGVGTGELFF. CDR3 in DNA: TGTGCCAGCAGCTTTGGGGGGGTGGGCACCGGGGAGCTGTTTTTT.

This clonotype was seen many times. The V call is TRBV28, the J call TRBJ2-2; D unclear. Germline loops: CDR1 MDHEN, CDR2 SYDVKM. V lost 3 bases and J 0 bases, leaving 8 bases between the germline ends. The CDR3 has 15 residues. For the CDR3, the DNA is TGTGCCAGCAGTTTCCTCGCGGCGAACACCGGGGAGCTGTTTTTT. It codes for CASSFLAANTGELFF.